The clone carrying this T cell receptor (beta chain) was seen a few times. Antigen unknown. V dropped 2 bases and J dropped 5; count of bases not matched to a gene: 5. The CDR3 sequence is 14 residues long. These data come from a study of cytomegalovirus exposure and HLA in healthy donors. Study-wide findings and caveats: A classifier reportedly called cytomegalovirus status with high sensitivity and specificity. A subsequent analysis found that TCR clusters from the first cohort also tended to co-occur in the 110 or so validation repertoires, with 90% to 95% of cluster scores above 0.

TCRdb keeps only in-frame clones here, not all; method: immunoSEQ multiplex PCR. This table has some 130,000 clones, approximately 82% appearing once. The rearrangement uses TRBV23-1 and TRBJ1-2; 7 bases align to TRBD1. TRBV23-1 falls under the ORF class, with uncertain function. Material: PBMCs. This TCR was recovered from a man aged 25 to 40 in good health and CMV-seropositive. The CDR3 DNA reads TGCGCCAGCAGTCAAACCGGGACAGATTATGGCTACACCTTC. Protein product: CASSQTGTDYGYTF.